These 30 T cell receptor beta chains originate from one sample sequenced in a study of T cell repertoires in cytomegalovirus infection. Each CDR3 protein gets one entry after TCRdb re-called the reads with MiXCR. The table records a few hundred thousand distinct CDR3 sequences, approximately 9.5% of them present only once. Sample: PBMCs. Every receptor here comes from a human donor in good health (CMV status not recorded). Some clones in this sample may be carry-over from other donors' samples.

In this sample, this clonotype turned up a few times. The chain recombines TRBV7-8 with TRBJ2-7; 7 bases line up with TRBD1. After removal of 2 bases from V and 2 bases from J, the junction contained 6 bases not matched to a gene. CDR1 and CDR2 (germline): SGHVS, FQNEAQ. There are 15 residues in the CDR3. This CDR3 reads CASSLPRGPTYEQYF. CDR3 DNA: TGTGCCAGCAGCTTACCGAGGGGGCCGACCTACGAGCAGTACTTC.

This clonotype was seen many times. The chain couples TRBV7-2 to TRBJ1-2, with 9 bases fitting TRBD1. The CDR3 is made up of 16 amino acids. The junction had 11 bases not matched to a gene; V was cut back by 4 bases and J by 5 bases. Germline V gives CDR1 SGHTA, CDR2 FQGNSA. The chain's CDR3 is CASSSYTGGEIYGYTF. The CDR3 DNA reads as TGTGCCAGCAGCTCTTATACAGGGGGCGAGATATATGGCTACACCTTC.

This clonotype was detected ten times or more. The chain recombines TRBV7-6 with TRBJ2-7; 10 nucleotides agree with TRBD1. The junction had 10 bases not matched to a gene; V was cut back by 2 bases and J by 3 bases. This CDR3 has 17 residues. Germline V gives CDR1 SGHVS, CDR2 FNYEAQ. Here the CDR3 reads CASSLIVGDRGYYEQYF. The CDR3 nucleotides read TGTGCCAGCAGCTTAATCGTTGGGGACAGGGGATACTACGAGCAGTACTTC.

The table lists this clonotype with a few counts. The chain couples TRBV4-1 to TRBJ2-6, with a tentative D call TRBD1 (6 bases). CDR1 and CDR2 (germline): MGHRA, YSYEKL. V was pared by 10 bases and J by 0 bases, with 13 bases between. The CDR3 totals 15 residues. DNA of the CDR3: TGCGCCACTGGACAGCCTAGCTCTGGGGCCAACGTCCTGACTTTC. Translation: CATGQPSSGANVLTF.

This clonotype was seen ten or more times. The V call is TRBV7-2, the J call TRBJ1-1; D is unclear. Germline V gene sequence: CDR1 SGHTA, CDR2 FQGNSA. Between the trimmed V and J ends, which lost 5 bases and 1 base, there was a span of 11 bases. The length of the CDR3 is 14 residues. CDR3 sequence reads: CASSQDVRNTEAFF. Here the CDR3 DNA reads TGTGCCAGCAGCCAAGATGTGAGGAACACTGAAGCTTTCTTT.

This clonotype was counted ten times or more. The chain is built from TRBV7-6 and TRBJ2-7, with D unresolved. Trimming removed 5 bases from V and 5 bases from J, with 16 bases in between. CDR1 and CDR2 from the germline V gene are SGHVS and FNYEAQ. The CDR3 is made up of 14 amino acids. The CDR3 protein is CASSARVSLHEQYF. CDR3 in DNA: TGTGCCAGCAGCGCCCGGGTCTCCCTCCACGAGCAGTACTTC.

This clonotype was seen ten or more times. This chain joins TRBV7-6 and TRBJ1-2; tentatively, D is TRBD1 (5 bases). Trimming took 5 bases from V and 4 from J, leaving 14 bases between them. The CDR3 is 14 amino acids. Germline V CDR1 and CDR2: SGHVS, FNYEAQ. CDR3 loop: CASSLRQLSYGYTF. In DNA, the CDR3 is TGTGCCAGCAGCCTCCGACAGCTTTCCTATGGCTACACCTTC.

The gene calls are TRBV6-5 and TRBJ2-7; D gene uncertain. Germline CDR1 and CDR2: MNHEY and SVGAGI. CDR3 length: 15 residues. V lost 2 bases and J lost 0, with 11 bases in between. The CDR3 loop is CASSYLSPYSYEQYF. In nucleotides, the CDR3 is TGTGCCAGCAGTTACCTGTCCCCCTACTCCTACGAGCAGTACTTC.

V usage is TRBV6-2 or TRBV6-3 and J usage is TRBJ2-7; 11 bases align to TRBD2. Looked up from germline, CDR1 is MNHEY and CDR2 is SVGEGT. V shed 10 bases, J shed 2 bases, and the junction held 13 bases outside the gene matches. The length of the CDR3 is 16 residues. CDR3 in DNA: TGTGCCACAACTCCGGGACTAGCGGTTGGGGCCTACGAGCAGTACTTC. This translates into CATTPGLAVGAYEQYF.

In its sample, this clonotype was seen many times. This chain joins TRBV28 and TRBJ1-5; D uncertain. The germline V and J ends were trimmed by 1 base and 5 bases, with 18 bases remaining between them. This CDR3 contains 17 residues. CDR1 is MDHEN, CDR2 SYDVKM, per germline. The CDR3 sequence is CASSLYGRGRSDQPQHF. The CDR3 DNA reads as TGTGCCAGCAGTTTATACGGCCGCGGGAGGAGCGATCAGCCCCAGCATTTT.

This clonotype was counted many times. The chain is built from TRBV7-2 and TRBJ1-1; 8 nucleotides line up with TRBD1. V lost 1 base and J lost 3; bases outside the gene matches: 16. Germline loops: CDR1 SGHTA, CDR2 FQGNSA. The CDR3 covers 19 residues. The CDR3 reads CASSLDGTGTGKRDTEAFF. The CDR3 DNA reads TGTGCCAGCAGCTTAGATGGCACCGGGACAGGCAAGAGGGACACTGAAGCTTTCTTT.

This clonotype was detected a few times. CDR3 in DNA: TGTGCTAGTGGTTCCGCGGGGACAGGACTCCAAGAGACCCAGTACTTC. It codes for CASGSAGTGLQETQYF. The chain is built from TRBV12-5 and TRBJ2-5; TRBD1 matches at 8 bases. The CDR3 length is 16 residues. CDR1 and CDR2 (germline): LGHNT, FRNRAP. With V trimmed by 4 bases and J by 1 base, 8 bases remained unmatched. Full variable domain (outside the CDR3, taken from reference TRBV12-5 and TRBJ2-5): DARVTQTPRHKVTEMGQEVTMRCQPILGHNTVFWYRQTMMQGLELLAYFRNRAPLDDSGMPKDRFSAEMPDATLATLKIQPSEPRDSAVYFCASGSAGTGLQETQYFGPGTRLLVL.

This clonotype has more than one count but fewer than ten. The chain employs TRBV6-1 and TRBJ2-5, with D tentatively TRBD1 or TRBD2 (6 bases each). V was clipped by 1 base and J by 0 bases, with 12 bases between them. The CDR3 covers 16 residues. Germline V gene sequence: CDR1 MNHNS, CDR2 SASEGT. DNA of the CDR3: TGTGCCAGCAGTGAAGTGGGGGGACAAAACCAAGAGACCCAGTACTTC. Its translation: CASSEVGGQNQETQYF.

This clonotype appeared a few times. The rearrangement links TRBV10-3 to TRBJ1-2; D is possibly TRBD1 (6 bases). V was pared by 3 bases and J by 7 bases, with 15 bases between. The CDR3 has 14 amino acids. CDR1 is ENHRY, CDR2 SYGVKD, per germline. The CDR3 region is CAISDPGQQPGYTF. Written as DNA, the CDR3 is TGTGCCATCAGTGATCCGGGACAACAGCCTGGCTACACCTTC.

This chain connects TRBV7-2 to TRBJ2-2, with TRBD2 matching 8 bases. CDR1 and CDR2 (germline): SGHTA, FQGNSA. J gave up 7 bases and V 7 bases, and 14 bases lay outside the gene matches. There are 16 residues in the CDR3. The CDR3 here is CASTLGGLAGGGELFF. CDR3 DNA: TGTGCCAGCACCTTGGGAGGACTAGCCGGCGGCGGGGAGCTGTTTTTT.

The gene calls are TRBV25-1 and TRBJ2-3; 11 nucleotides line up with TRBD2. J lost 6 bases, V lost 6 bases, and 8 bases had no gene match. The CDR3 totals 15 residues. Per the germline V gene, CDR1 is MGHDK and CDR2 is SYGVNS. The CDR3 DNA reads TGTGCCAGCAGCGTAGCGGGAGGGTCTGACGATACGCAGTATTTT. Residues: CASSVAGGSDDTQYF.

The chain is built from TRBV7-2 and TRBJ2-2; D gene ambiguous. Between the trimmed V and J ends, which lost 5 bases and 1 base, there was a span of 8 bases. The CDR3 consists of 14 residues. In germline, CDR1 is SGHTA, CDR2 FQGNSA. CDR3 coding DNA: TGTGCCAGCAGCGGTAACAGGAACACCGGGGAGCTGTTTTTT. Translated: CASSGNRNTGELFF.

This chain joins TRBV6-1 and TRBJ1-3, with no clear D. In germline, CDR1 is MNHNS, CDR2 SASEGT. This CDR3 region has 14 residues. V lost 7 bases and J 0 bases, leaving 10 bases between the germline ends. CDR3 region: CASKQLRSGNTIYF. The CDR3 nucleotides are TGTGCCAGCAAACAGCTCCGCTCTGGAAACACCATATATTTT.

The table lists this clonotype with a few counts. The chain recombines TRBV11-2 with TRBJ2-7; D call uncertain. V shed 3 bases and J shed 6 bases, with 9 bases lying between them. Germline CDR1 SGHAT, CDR2 FQNNGV. CDR3 length: 12 residues. CDR3 coding DNA: TGTGCCAGCAGCTTTTCTGGTGCCGAGCAGTACTTC. Protein sequence: CASSFSGAEQYF.

This clonotype was picked up many times. The chain carries TRBV27 and TRBJ1-2; tentatively, D is TRBD1 (5 bases). In germline, CDR1 is MNHEY, CDR2 SMNVEV (reference sequence). CDR3 length: 15 amino acids. V was clipped by 6 bases and J by 5 bases, with 19 bases between them. The CDR3 sequence is CASRSPGRNKYGYTF. The CDR3 coding sequence is TGTGCCAGCAGGAGTCCAGGGCGCAACAAGTATGGCTACACCTTC.

The rearrangement joins TRBV11-2 to TRBJ2-3, with 10 bases matching TRBD1. V trimming: 4 bases; J trimming: 7 bases; junction bases outside the gene matches: 5. The length of the CDR3 is 14 residues. Germline CDR1 reads SGHAT; CDR2 reads FQNNGV. The CDR3 DNA is TGTGCCAGCAGCTCTGTGACAGGGGGCCATACGCAGTATTTT. Its protein is CASSSVTGGHTQYF.

This clonotype came up many times. This chain uses TRBV7-2 with TRBJ2-1; 9 nucleotides align to TRBD2. Germline CDR1 is SGHTA and CDR2 is FQGNSA. The CDR3 covers 14 residues. The junction had 4 bases not matched to a gene; V was cut back by 3 bases and J by 7 bases. The CDR3 here is CASSLGLAHNEQFF. CDR3 DNA sequence: TGTGCCAGCAGCTTGGGACTAGCCCATAATGAGCAGTTCTTC. Full variable domain (rest looked up from reference TRBV7-2 and TRBJ2-1): GAGVSQSPSNKVTEKGKDVELRCDPISGHTALYWYRQSLGQGLEFLIYFQGNSAPDKSGLPSDRFSAERTGGSVSTLTIQRTQQEDSAVYLCASSLGLAHNEQFFGPGTRLTVL.

This chain joins TRBV11-2 and TRBJ2-2; 7 nucleotides agree with TRBD1. The CDR3 extends over 15 amino acids. Looked up from germline, CDR1 is SGHAT and CDR2 is FQNNGV. The V and J ends lost 6 bases and 3 bases, in that order; junction bases with no gene match: 7. The CDR3 DNA reads as TGTGCCAGCAGAGCAACGACAGGGCACACCGGGGAGCTGTTTTTT. Translating it yields CASRATTGHTGELFF.

As to this clonotype: Possible read error: a much larger clone is one base away. The chain employs TRBV12-3 or TRBV12-4 and TRBJ2-5; 10 positions match TRBD1. CDR3 length: 15 residues. As DNA, the CDR3 is TGTGCCGGCAGCAGAACGGACAGGGGGGGAGAGACCCAGTACTTC. Protein: CAGSRTDRGGETQYF.

The chain joins TRBV12-3 or TRBV12-4 to TRBJ1-2; a weak D match, TRBD1 (6 bases). V gave up 8 bases and J gave up 4 bases, with 14 bases separating them. This CDR3 has 13 residues. This CDR3 is CASGNREGYGYTF. CDR3 DNA: TGTGCCAGCGGAAACAGGGAGGGCTATGGCTACACCTTC.

Concerning this clonotype: This sequence may be a read error, since a much larger clone differs from it by one base. J is TRBJ1-5 and V is TRBV7-8; D is ambiguous. The V gene's germline CDR1 is SGHVS and CDR2 FQNEAQ. V was cut by 0 bases and J by 1 base, with 13 bases left in between. This CDR3 comprises 17 residues. The CDR3 is CASSLAIGRWSNQPQHF. In DNA form, the CDR3 reads TGTGCCAGCAGCTTAGCGATCGGCAGGTGGAGCAATCAGCCCCAGCATTTT.

This clonotype showed up many times. This chain joins TRBV7-2 and TRBJ2-7; TRBD1 might be the D (5 bases). The germline V gene encodes CDR1 SGHTA and CDR2 FQGNSA. The CDR3 runs to 15 residues. V lost 5 bases, J lost 4 bases, and 18 bases lay in between. CDR3 DNA: TGTGCCAGCAGCCCGAGCGCAGGGTCTAATTACGAGCAGTACTTC. Protein product: CASSPSAGSNYEQYF.

This clonotype was seen a handful of times. This chain uses TRBV4-1 with TRBJ1-1, with 7 bases identical to TRBD1. Per the germline V gene, CDR1 is MGHRA and CDR2 is YSYEKL. Trimming took 2 bases from V and 0 from J; bases not matched to a gene: 9. This CDR3 spans 17 amino acids. The CDR3 region has the DNA TGCGCCAGCAGCCAACAATGGCTGGGACAGTTGAACACTGAAGCTTTCTTT. This translates into CASSQQWLGQLNTEAFF.

Comments on this clonotype: The junction does not match germline at one end; this may be a read error. The CDR3 sequence is CVSSLVRKDTQYF. In DNA, the CDR3 is TGTGTCAGCAGCTTAGTCCGGAAAGATACGCAGTATTTT. The chain carries TRBV11-2 and TRBJ2-3; D call uncertain. The germline CDR1 and CDR2 sequences are SGHAT and FQNNGV. The CDR3 consists of 13 residues.

This clonotype has ten or more counts. The V gene is TRBV7-3, the J gene TRBJ1-3, with D maybe TRBD1 (5 bases). Per the germline V gene, CDR1 is SGHTA and CDR2 is FQGTGA. This CDR3 has 16 residues. Trimming pared 6 bases from V and 4 bases from J, leaving 19 bases between. The CDR3 DNA follows: TGTGCCAGCAGTCCCCGACAGCGTGAGTTCGGAAACACCATATATTTT. Its translation is CASSPRQREFGNTIYF. Full variable domain (outside the CDR3, taken from reference TRBV7-3 and TRBJ1-3): GAGVSQTPSNKVTEKGKYVELRCDPISGHTALYWYRQSLGQGPEFLIYFQGTGAADDSGLPNDRFFAVRPEGSVSTLKIQRTERGDSAVYLCASSPRQREFGNTIYFGEGSWLTVV.